A selection of T cell receptor beta chains follows, all from one sample in a study of blood T cell repertoires in COVID-19. Method: immunoSEQ multiplex PCR; TCRdb's copy keeps in-frame clones and lacks some. Of under 150,000 clones listed, 84% were seen once; the top ten hold roughly 15%. Sequencing was performed on peripheral blood. The receptor source for this set is a woman aged 80 or over with acute or convalescent COVID-19. The CDR3 runs from the conserved cysteine through the conserved F or W.

j_call v_call cdr3_aa
TRBJ2-7 TRBV30 CAWSVLGDEQYF
TRBJ1-5 TRBV19 CASSPDRANQPQHF
TRBJ2-1 TRBV5-1 CASSWTGQGQLMNEQFF
TRBJ2-7 TRBV2 CASTARGLLAEEQYF
TRBJ2-7 TRBV27 CASRGLARDEQYF
TRBJ1-1 TRBV7-2 CASSFGQGATEAFF
TRBJ2-3 TRBV10-3 CAISEFVGPFSTDTQYF
TRBJ1-1 TRBV18 CASSLYKGGTEAFF
TRBJ2-7 TRBV21-1 CASSPQKAGESYEQYF
TRBJ2-3 TRBV27 CASSPSTDTQYF
TRBJ2-2 TRBV9 CASSVGGGLRTGELFF
TRBJ1-6 TRBV1 CTSSPRTGKYNSPLHF
TRBJ2-5 TRBV28 CASSRLAGQETQYF
TRBJ1-1 TRBV5-1 CASSSLRDRGFIANTEAFF
TRBJ2-7 TRBV7-9 CASSLDPFYEQYF
TRBJ2-7 TRBV5-6 CASKRTGADEQYF
TRBJ1-1 TRBV2 CASSVDRGRIEAFF
TRBJ2-7 TRBV6-2/TRBV6-3 CASSYSSLAGGYEQYF
TRBJ2-5 TRBV7-8 CASSSGLNRQETQYF
TRBJ1-1 TRBV29-1 CSGWGQGNTEAFF
TRBJ2-3 TRBV9 CASSVVPGSTDTQYF
TRBJ1-1 TRBV7-2 CASSLRQGLSEAFF
TRBJ1-2 TRBV4-1 CASSQGGGRTLKINYGYTF
TRBJ2-7 TRBV2 CASTQGRQRAREQYF
TRBJ2-1 TRBV29-1 CSVLGASGRENEQFF
TRBJ2-1 TRBV19 CASSIKAGIYNEQFF
TRBJ1-1 TRBV7-9 CASSTEQGGAFF
TRBJ2-7 TRBV30 CASSGTGGETDEQYF
TRBJ2-7 TRBV12-3/TRBV12-4 CASSLDSRAEQYF
TRBJ2-1 TRBV7-8 CASSPTSGRFDEQFF
TRBJ2-1 TRBV7-2 CASSKAGGTLYNEQFF
TRBJ2-2 TRBV19 CASSLTSGGLTGELFF
TRBJ1-1 TRBV5-5 CASSPRPEDNTEAFF
TRBJ2-2 TRBV7-2 CASSLRPGNTGELFF
TRBJ1-1 TRBV5-6 CASSSIGTVNEAFF
TRBJ1-5 TRBV18 CASAQTGTNQPQHF
TRBJ2-3 TRBV9 CASSPQGAYTQYF
TRBJ1-6 TRBV6-6 CASSGIDSRNSPLHF
TRBJ2-7 TRBV5-6 CASSGGLAGTYEQYF
TRBJ2-1 TRBV7-2 CASSLGPSTSGRANEQFF
TRBJ1-2 TRBV30 CAWSTGSYGYTF
TRBJ2-3 TRBV28 CASSLRLVPTDTQYF
TRBJ1-5 TRBV4-1 CASSQGRDNQPQHF
TRBJ2-5 TRBV5-4 CASSLVDRVETQYF
TRBJ2-2 TRBV25-1 CASGGQVNTGELFF
TRBJ2-2 TRBV27 CASSPGTNTGELFF
TRBJ2-7 TRBV3-1/TRBV3-2 CASSPSYPSGSTTREQYF
TRBJ2-3 TRBV3-1/TRBV3-2 CASSQTGTGGTDTQYF
TRBJ1-5 TRBV6-1 CASSDRGHQPQHF
TRBJ2-7 TRBV6-6 CASKGLAGTYEQYF
TRBJ1-6 TRBV19 CASSQTGGHSPLHF
TRBJ2-7 TRBV3-1/TRBV3-2 CASSQDRTGIYEQYF